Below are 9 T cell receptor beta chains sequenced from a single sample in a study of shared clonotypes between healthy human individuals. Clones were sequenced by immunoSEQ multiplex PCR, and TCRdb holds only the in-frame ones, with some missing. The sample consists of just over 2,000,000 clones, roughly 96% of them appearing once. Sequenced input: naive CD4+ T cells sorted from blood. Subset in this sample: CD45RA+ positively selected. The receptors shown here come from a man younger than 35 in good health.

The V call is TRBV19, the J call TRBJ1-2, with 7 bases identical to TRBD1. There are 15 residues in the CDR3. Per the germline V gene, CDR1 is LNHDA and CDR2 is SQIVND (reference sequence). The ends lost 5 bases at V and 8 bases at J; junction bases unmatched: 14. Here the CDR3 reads CASSPPGQIREGYTF. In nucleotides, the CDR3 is TGTGCCAGTAGTCCCCCGGGACAGATTCGGGAAGGCTACACCTTC.

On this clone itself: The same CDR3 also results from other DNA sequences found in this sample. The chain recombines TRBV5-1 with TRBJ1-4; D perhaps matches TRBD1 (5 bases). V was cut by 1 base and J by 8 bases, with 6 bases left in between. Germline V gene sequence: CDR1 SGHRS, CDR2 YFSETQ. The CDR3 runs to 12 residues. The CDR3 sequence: CASSLSGEKLFF. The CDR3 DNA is TGCGCCAGCAGCTTGTCAGGGGAAAAACTGTTTTTT.

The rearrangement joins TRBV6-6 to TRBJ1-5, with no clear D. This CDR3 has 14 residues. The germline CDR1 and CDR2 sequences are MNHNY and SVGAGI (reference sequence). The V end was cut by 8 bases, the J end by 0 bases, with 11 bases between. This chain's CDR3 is CASRGSISNQPQHF. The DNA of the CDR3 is TGTGCCAGCCGCGGGAGTATTAGCAATCAGCCCCAGCATTTT.

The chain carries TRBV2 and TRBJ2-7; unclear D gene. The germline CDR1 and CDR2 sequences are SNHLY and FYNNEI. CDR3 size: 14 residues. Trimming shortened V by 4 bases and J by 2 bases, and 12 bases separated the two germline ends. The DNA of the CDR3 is TGTGCCAGCAGTGGGGCAGTACTACCCTACGAGCAGTACTTC. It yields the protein CASSGAVLPYEQYF.

CDR3 in amino acids: CASTGSWSSGNTIYF. The DNA of the CDR3 is TGTGCCAGCACCGGCTCATGGAGCTCTGGAAACACCATATATTTT. V and J are TRBV6-5 and TRBJ1-3; D gene unclear. V lost 7 bases and J lost 0, with 13 bases in between. CDR1 is MNHEY and CDR2 is SVGAGI in the germline V gene. The CDR3 is 15 amino acids.

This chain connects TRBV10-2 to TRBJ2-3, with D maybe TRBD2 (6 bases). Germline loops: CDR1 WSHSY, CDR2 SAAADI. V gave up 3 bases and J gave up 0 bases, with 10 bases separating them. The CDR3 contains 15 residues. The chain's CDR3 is CASSEALASTDTQYF. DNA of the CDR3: TGCGCCAGCAGTGAAGCACTAGCTAGCACAGATACGCAGTATTTT.

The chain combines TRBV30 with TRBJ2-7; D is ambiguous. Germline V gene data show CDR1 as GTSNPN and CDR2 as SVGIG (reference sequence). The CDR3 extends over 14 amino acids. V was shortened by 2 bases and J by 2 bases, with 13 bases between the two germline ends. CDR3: CAWSSHLKTYEQYF. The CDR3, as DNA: TGTGCCTGGAGTTCCCATCTGAAAACCTACGAGCAGTACTTC.

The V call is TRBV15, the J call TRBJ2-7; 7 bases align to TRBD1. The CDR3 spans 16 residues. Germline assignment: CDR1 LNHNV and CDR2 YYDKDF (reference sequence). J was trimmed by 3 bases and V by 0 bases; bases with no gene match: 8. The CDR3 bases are TGTGCCACCAGCAGAGATTTTCCGGGACAGAACTACGAGCAGTACTTC. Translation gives CATSRDFPGQNYEQYF.

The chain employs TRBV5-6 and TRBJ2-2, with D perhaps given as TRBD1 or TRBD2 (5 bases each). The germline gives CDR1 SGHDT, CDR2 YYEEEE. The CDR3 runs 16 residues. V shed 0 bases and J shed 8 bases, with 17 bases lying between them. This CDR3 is CASSLDGGAAPGELFF. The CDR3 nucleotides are TGTGCCAGCAGCTTGGATGGGGGTGCGGCCCCTGGGGAGCTGTTTTTT.